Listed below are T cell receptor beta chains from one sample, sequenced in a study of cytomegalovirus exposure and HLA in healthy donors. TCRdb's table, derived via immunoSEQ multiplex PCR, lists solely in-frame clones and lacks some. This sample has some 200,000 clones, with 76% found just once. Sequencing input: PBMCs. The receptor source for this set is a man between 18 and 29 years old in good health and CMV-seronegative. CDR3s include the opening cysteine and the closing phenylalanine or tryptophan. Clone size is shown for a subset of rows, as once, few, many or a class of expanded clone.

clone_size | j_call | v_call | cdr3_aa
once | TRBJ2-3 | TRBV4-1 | CASSQDPGLAEADTQYF
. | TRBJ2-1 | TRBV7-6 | CASSPSSGSSYNEQFF
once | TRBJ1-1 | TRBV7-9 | CASSLPGLEAFF
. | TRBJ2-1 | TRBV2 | CASKVGLAGTEQFF
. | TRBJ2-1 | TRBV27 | CASSFFFLGTSSNEQFF
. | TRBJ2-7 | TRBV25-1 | CASSETGIGYEQYF
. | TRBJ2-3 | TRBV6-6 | CASTSKRSSTDTQYF
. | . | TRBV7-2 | CASSFGGKPYEQYF
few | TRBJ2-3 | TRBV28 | CASRRSTDTQYF
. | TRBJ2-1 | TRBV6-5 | CASRGAFSYNEQFF
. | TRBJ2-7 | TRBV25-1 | CASSGRGRNSYEQYF
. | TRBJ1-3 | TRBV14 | CASSQDTFSGNTIYF
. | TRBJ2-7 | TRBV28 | CASSLGGSKAYEQYF
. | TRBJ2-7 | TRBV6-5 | CASRGTSGRGGEQYF
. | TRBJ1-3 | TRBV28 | CASMYGNTIYF
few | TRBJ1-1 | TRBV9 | CASSSWDSTEAFF
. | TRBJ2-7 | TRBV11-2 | CASSSGLRREQYF
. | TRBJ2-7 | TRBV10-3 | CAISELLYEQYF
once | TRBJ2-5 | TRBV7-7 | CASSRAGPETQYF
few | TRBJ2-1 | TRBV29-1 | CSFDSVIDSYNEQFF
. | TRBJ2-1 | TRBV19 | CASRRTSGRHNEQFF
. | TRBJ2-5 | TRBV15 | CATSSTNPETQYF
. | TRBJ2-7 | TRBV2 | CATGQGRYEQYF
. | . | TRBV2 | CASREDGGTYEQYF
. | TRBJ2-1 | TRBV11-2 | CASSLGPAGWRNEQFF
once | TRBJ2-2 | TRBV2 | CASSLSGGTNTGELFF
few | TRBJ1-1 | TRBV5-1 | CASSLARMNTEAFF
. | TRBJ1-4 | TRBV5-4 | CASSQKTGNEKLFF
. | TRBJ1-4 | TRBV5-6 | CASSSNDRGLEKLFF
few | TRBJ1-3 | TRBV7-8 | CASSLAATGFSGNTIYF
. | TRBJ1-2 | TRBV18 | CASSPPGGVKGSGYTF
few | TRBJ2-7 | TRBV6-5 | CASRESGLADYEQYF
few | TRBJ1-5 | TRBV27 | CASSPYPDSQPQHF
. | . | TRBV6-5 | CASSYSKSGVNEQYF
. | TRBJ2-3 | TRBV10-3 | CAIREAGTAQYF
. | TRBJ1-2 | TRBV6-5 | CASSGGANYGYTF
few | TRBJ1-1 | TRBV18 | CASSPPGLMNTEAFF
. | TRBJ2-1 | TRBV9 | CASSARSSGALVEQFF
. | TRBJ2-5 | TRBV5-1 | CASFRDSGVGRETQYF
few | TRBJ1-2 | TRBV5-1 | CASSLNEVYGYTF
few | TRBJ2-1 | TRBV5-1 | CASSSTAGQRNEQFF
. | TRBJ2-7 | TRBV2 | CASRRGGTGGSEQYF
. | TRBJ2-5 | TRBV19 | CASSSSGTSGQETQYF
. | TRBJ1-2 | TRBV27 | CASSPASYLAGAGYGYTF
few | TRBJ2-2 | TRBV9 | CASSVGMTGGPGELFF
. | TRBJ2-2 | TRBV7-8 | CASSTPWYANTGELFF
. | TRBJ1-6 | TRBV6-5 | CASKAPSSYNSPLHF
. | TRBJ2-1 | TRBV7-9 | CASSIRDRVEQFF